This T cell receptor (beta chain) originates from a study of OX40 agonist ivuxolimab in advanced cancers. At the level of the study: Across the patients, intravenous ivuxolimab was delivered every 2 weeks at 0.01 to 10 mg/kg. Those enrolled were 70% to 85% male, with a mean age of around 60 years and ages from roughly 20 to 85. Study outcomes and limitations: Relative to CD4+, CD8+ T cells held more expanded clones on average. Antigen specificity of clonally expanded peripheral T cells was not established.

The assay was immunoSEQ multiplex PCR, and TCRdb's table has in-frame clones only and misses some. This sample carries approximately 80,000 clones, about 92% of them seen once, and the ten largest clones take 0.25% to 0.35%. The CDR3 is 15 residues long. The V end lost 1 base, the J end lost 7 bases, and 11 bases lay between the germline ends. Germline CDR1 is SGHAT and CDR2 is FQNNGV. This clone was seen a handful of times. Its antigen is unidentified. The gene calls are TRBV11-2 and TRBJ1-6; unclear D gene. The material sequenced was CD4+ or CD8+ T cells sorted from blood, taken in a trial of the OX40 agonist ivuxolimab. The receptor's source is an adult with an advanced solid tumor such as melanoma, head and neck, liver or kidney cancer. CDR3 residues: CASSLANRQNSPLHF. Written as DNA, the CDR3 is TGTGCCAGCAGCTTAGCTAACCGACAAAATTCACCCCTCCACTTT.